Listed below are T cell receptor beta chains from one sample, sequenced in a study of blood T cells in healthy people across ages. MiXCR, applied by TCRdb to the 5' RACE reads, yields one record per CDR3 protein. The sample gives 1.5 million or so distinct CDR3 sequences, 40% to 45% of which show up once; around 4% is in the top ten. Sequencing was performed on blood. The receptors shown here come from a young woman in good health. The CDR3 runs from the conserved cysteine through the conserved F or W. A D gene is named only where the DNA matches it firmly. A clone size is listed for some rows: how often the clone was seen (once, few, many), or a class if it is expanded.

v_call	j_call	d_call	clone_size	cdr3_nt	cdr3_aa
TRBV5-1	TRBJ2-7	.	.	TGCGCCAGTGGCGTCGAGGGGGTACGTTACGAGCAGTACTTC	CASGVEGVRYEQYF
TRBV7-2	TRBJ2-3	TRBD2	few	TGTGCCAGCAGCTTAGGTAGCGGGGCCCGCACAGATACGCAGTATTTT	CASSLGSGARTDTQYF
TRBV4-1	TRBJ2-7	.	few	TGCGCCAGCAGCCAAATCTCGACCTACGAGCAGTACTTC	CASSQISTYEQYF
TRBV28	TRBJ2-7	.	.	TGTGCCAGCAGTTATGAGGGTCGGACTTTTAGGGGGAGTCCCTACGAGCAGTACTTC	CASSYEGRTFRGSPYEQYF
TRBV7-2	TRBJ2-5	TRBD1	few	TGTGCCAGCAGGGCAGGGGGCCAGATCCTGTACTTC	CASRAGGQILYF
TRBV7-9	TRBJ2-1	.	.	TGTGCCAGCAACTCCGGTCGAGTTCGATCCTACAATGAGCAGTTCTTC	CASNSGRVRSYNEQFF
TRBV5-1	TRBJ2-1	TRBD2	few	TGCGCCAGCAGCACCGGGACTAGTAGGAATGAGCAGTTCTTC	CASSTGTSRNEQFF
TRBV20-1	TRBJ2-1	.	.	TGCAGTGCTAGAGTTAGGCAGTTCTTC	CSARVRQFF
TRBV30	TRBJ1-5	.	few	TGTGCCTGGAGGGCAGACAATCAGCCCCAGCATTTT	CAWRADNQPQHF
TRBV7-2	TRBJ1-5	.	.	TGTGCCAACAGCTTAGTGAAGGTTGGTCAGCCCCAGCATTTT	CANSLVKVGQPQHF
TRBV7-2	TRBJ1-2	TRBD1	few	TGTGCCAGCAGCTTAGATGGGGGACAGCTCCTAGGCTACACCTTC	CASSLDGGQLLGYTF
TRBV7-9	TRBJ2-1	TRBD2	.	TGTGCCAGCAGCCCTCCGGGACTAGCAGTCAATGAGCAGTTCTTC	CASSPPGLAVNEQFF
TRBV2	TRBJ1-2	.	few	TGTGCCAGCACGCGGGGCTCGGGCTATGTCTACACCTTC	CASTRGSGYVYTF
TRBV9	TRBJ2-1	.	.	TGTGCCAGCAGCGAAGACGGGCTTGGGGTAAATGAGCAGTTCTTC	CASSEDGLGVNEQFF
TRBV7-2	TRBJ2-7	.	.	TGTGCCAGCAGCTTTTCTCGGGGAATCTACAATGAGCAGTACTTC	CASSFSRGIYNEQYF
TRBV10-3	TRBJ2-5	.	.	TGTGCCATCAGTACGGACTTAGAGACCCAGTACTTC	CAISTDLETQYF
TRBV7-2	TRBJ2-1	TRBD2	few	TGTGCCACCAGGGCTAGCGGGATTGGAGAGCAGTTCTTC	CATRASGIGEQFF
TRBV20-1	TRBJ2-3	.	.	TGCAGTGCCTCGGCGGGTGATGTGACAGATACGCAGTATTTT	CSASAGDVTDTQYF
TRBV11-2	TRBJ2-3	TRBD1	.	TGTGCCAGCAGCTTAAGGACAGGGGCGGTAGATACGCAGTATTTT	CASSLRTGAVDTQYF
TRBV4-3	TRBJ1-5	.	.	TGCGCCAGCAGCCAAGATACGTGGGGAGCCAATCAGCCCCAGCATTTT	CASSQDTWGANQPQHF
TRBV20-1	TRBJ2-3	TRBD1	.	TGCAGTGCTGAGGGACAGTTGGCCTACAATGAGCAGTACTTT	CSAEGQLAYNEQYF
TRBV2	TRBJ2-3	TRBD2	.	TGTGCCAGCACACTGACCGGGACTAGGTACTCCACAGATACGCAGTATTTT	CASTLTGTRYSTDTQYF
TRBV29-1	TRBJ2-3	.	.	TGCAGCGTTAACCGGGACCCGAACACAGATATGCAGTATTTT	CSVNRDPNTDMQYF
TRBV3-1	TRBJ1-1	TRBD1	.	TGTGCCAGCGTACCGGTCGGGACAGCGGGTACTGAAGCTTTCTTT	CASVPVGTAGTEAFF
TRBV6-2/TRBV6-3	TRBJ2-1	TRBD2	.	TGTGCCAGCAGTTACTCGAGGCTAGCGGGAGTGGATGAGCAGTTCTTC	CASSYSRLAGVDEQFF
TRBV30	TRBJ2-1	TRBD2	.	TGTGCCTGGATTAGCGGGAGCCCACTCAATGAGCAGTTCTTC	CAWISGSPLNEQFF
TRBV21-1	TRBJ2-3	.	few	TGTGCCAGCAGCAAAAGTAGCACAGATACGCAGTATTTT	CASSKSSTDTQYF
TRBV28	TRBJ2-5	TRBD1	few	TGTGCCAGCAGCCCCCCAGGGGGCGTGAAGACCCAGTACTTC	CASSPPGGVKTQYF